This TCR beta chain appears in the sequencing data of a study of CD4 T cells in relation to SARS-CoV-2 and coronaviruses. As for the study in general: PBMCs were cultured with antigen for roughly nine days before TCR beta sequencing.

Notes on this clone: The antigen is not known.

Notes on the study in general: SARS-CoV-2-driven expansion was significantly weaker in crossreactive than monoreactive clones.

This table comes from immunoSEQ multiplex PCR, and its TCRdb copy is limited to in-frame clones, with some not included. The table has some 38,000 clones, around 77% seen once; the top ten hold roughly 20%. Sample: memory CD4+ T cells from PBMCs, cultured in vitro. The clonotype originates from an adult with COVID-19.

Here the CDR3 reads CASSHVIPRDREYEQFF. CDR3 nucleotide sequence: TGCGCCAGCAGCCACGTTATTCCCCGGGACAGGGAATATGAGCAGTTCTTC. V is TRBV4-1 and J is TRBJ2-1; 9 bases line up with TRBD1. CDR1 is MGHRA and CDR2 is YSYEKL in the germline V gene. The V segment lost 3 bases and the J segment 8 bases; nucleotides outside the gene matches: 14. The CDR3 loop spans 17 amino acids.